These T cell receptor beta chains were read from a single sample in a study of beta chain features in type 1 diabetes. Measured with immunoSEQ multiplex PCR; TCRdb has only the in-frame clones, and not every one. Of roughly 370,000 clones in the sample, about 14% were seen once. Sequencing was done on a sample of naive CD4+ T cells from blood. These receptors originate from a man aged 30-40 years in good health. The CDR3 runs from the conserved cysteine through the conserved F or W. The D gene is left open where the match is weak. Part of the rows lack a size; the others show once, few, many or a class for expanded clones.

TRBJ2-5,few,NA,TRBV29-1,CSAGGRGQETQYF,TGCAGCGCCGGCGGTAGGGGGCAAGAGACCCAGTACTTC
TRBJ2-4,many,TRBD1,TRBV20-1,CSARQGDIQYF,TGCAGTGCTAGGCAGGGGGACATTCAGTACTTC
TRBJ2-5,NA,NA,TRBV7-2,CASSLEGQQSQYF,TGTGCCAGCAGCTTAGAGGGGCAGCAGTCCCAGTACTTC
TRBJ1-1,few,NA,TRBV6-5,CASSPGFGNTEAFF,TGTGCCAGCAGTCCAGGGTTTGGGAACACTGAAGCTTTCTTT
TRBJ2-3,NA,TRBD2,TRBV27,CASSPVAGATDTQYF,TGTGCCAGCAGTCCAGTAGCGGGAGCGACAGATACGCAGTATTTT
TRBJ1-2,few,TRBD1,TRBV7-2,CASSREGTGYGYTF,TGTGCCAGCAGCCGTGAGGGGACAGGGTATGGCTACACCTTC
TRBJ1-2,NA,NA,TRBV7-2,CASSYAGTSNYGYTF,TGTGCCAGCAGCTACGCGGGTACCTCTAACTATGGCTACACCTTC
TRBJ2-4,NA,TRBD1,TRBV5-4,CASSLGQIKNIQYF,TGTGCCAGCAGTTTGGGACAGATCAAAAACATTCAGTACTTC
TRBJ2-6,few,NA,TRBV25-1,CATGYSGANVLTF,TGTGCCACCGGCTACTCTGGGGCCAACGTCCTGACTTTC
TRBJ2-2,few,NA,TRBV29-1,CSANRGPPTGELFF,TGCAGCGCCAATAGGGGACCTCCTACCGGGGAGCTGTTTTTT
TRBJ2-5,few,NA,TRBV5-1,CASKVTQYF,TGCGCCAGCAAGGTGACCCAGTACTTC
TRBJ1-3,NA,NA,TRBV9,CASSALQGTSGNTIYF,TGTGCCAGCAGCGCATTACAGGGCACCTCTGGAAACACCATATATTTT
TRBJ2-4,few,NA,TRBV7-2,CASSPHSDIQYF,TGTGCCAGCAGCCCACACTCGGACATTCAGTACTTC
TRBJ1-1,NA,NA,TRBV9,CASSVGSGTEAFF,TGTGCCAGCAGCGTAGGGAGCGGGACTGAAGCTTTCTTT
TRBJ2-3,NA,NA,TRBV19,CATSGWGINTDTQYF,TGTGCCACCTCGGGGTGGGGAATCAACACAGATACGCAGTATTTT
TRBJ1-2,few,NA,TRBV19,CASSITGRSNYGYTF,TGTGCCAGTAGTATTACCGGCAGGAGCAACTATGGCTACACCTTC
TRBJ2-3,NA,NA,TRBV5-4,CASSLAGATSTDTQYF,TGTGCCAGCAGCTTGGCTGGGGCCACTAGCACAGATACGCAGTATTTT
TRBJ2-5,NA,NA,TRBV7-2,CASSLEGARGTQYF,TGTGCCAGCAGCTTAGAAGGGGCTCGAGGGACCCAGTACTTC
TRBJ1-1,NA,NA,TRBV7-3,CASSSPARSEAFF,TGTGCCAGCAGCTCCCCGGCCCGGAGCGAAGCTTTCTTT
TRBJ2-5,few,TRBD1,TRBV29-1,CSVPKPDRGQETQYF,TGCAGCGTTCCGAAACCGGACAGGGGCCAAGAGACCCAGTACTTC
TRBJ2-3,few,TRBD2,TRBV7-2,CASSLGLANTDTQYF,TGTGCCAGCAGCTTAGGACTAGCGAACACAGATACGCAGTATTTT
TRBJ1-5,NA,TRBD1,TRBV6-1,CASSEATGGYQPQHF,TGTGCCAGCAGTGAAGCGACAGGGGGTTACCAGCCCCAGCATTTT
TRBJ2-3,NA,TRBD2,TRBV28,CASSLSSLAGGRDTQYF,TGTGCCAGCAGTTTATCTTCCCTAGCGGGAGGGAGGGATACGCAGTATTTT
TRBJ1-2,NA,NA,TRBV4-3,CASSQDPVVYGYTF,TGCGCCAGCAGCCAAGACCCAGTCGTCTATGGCTACACCTTC
TRBJ2-1,NA,TRBD1,TRBV11-3,CASSQGVASYNEQFF,TGTGCCAGCAGTCAGGGGGTTGCCTCCTACAATGAGCAGTTCTTC
TRBJ1-2,NA,TRBD1,TRBV7-2,CASSPGTGVNYGYTF,TGTGCCAGCAGCCCTGGGACAGGGGTAAACTATGGCTACACCTTC
TRBJ2-1,few,NA,TRBV5-4,CASSLDLYEQFF,TGTGCCAGCAGCTTGGACCTGTATGAGCAGTTCTTC
TRBJ1-1,NA,NA,TRBV10-3,CAISWGRGNTEAFF,TGTGCCATCAGTTGGGGACGGGGGAACACTGAAGCTTTCTTT
TRBJ1-2,NA,NA,TRBV10-3,CAISEVQDYGYTF,TGTGCCATCAGTGAGGTGCAGGATTATGGCTACACCTTC
TRBJ2-1,NA,TRBD2,TRBV4-2,CASSHTLRGRNHNEQFF,TGTGCCAGCAGCCATACCCTCCGCGGGAGGAACCACAATGAGCAGTTCTTC
TRBJ1-1,NA,NA,TRBV7-2,CASSEDWGNTEAFF,TGTGCCAGCAGCGAGGACTGGGGGAACACTGAAGCTTTCTTT
TRBJ2-2,few,NA,TRBV25-1,CASSEGGSRTGELFF,TGTGCCAGCAGTGAAGGGGGCTCTAGGACCGGGGAGCTGTTTTTT